Shown below are 5 T cell receptor beta chains from a single sample sequenced in a study of blood T cell repertoires in COVID-19. This table comes from immunoSEQ multiplex PCR, and its TCRdb copy is limited to in-frame clones, with some not included. The table shows some 380,000 clones, with 88% occurring only once. What was sequenced was PBMCs or T cells enriched from blood (not recorded which). These receptors came from a middle-aged woman with acute COVID-19.

The rearrangement joins TRBV30 to TRBJ1-1, with D unclear. The CDR3 is made up of 13 amino acids. Trimming shortened V by 2 bases and J by 2 bases, and 9 bases separated the two germline ends. Germline V gives CDR1 GTSNPN, CDR2 SVGIG (reference sequence). The CDR3 loop is CAWSQDRNTEAFF. Here the CDR3 DNA reads TGTGCCTGGAGTCAGGATAGAAACACTGAAGCTTTCTTT. The full variable domain, with the rest looked up from reference TRBV30 and TRBJ1-1, is SQTIHQWPATLVQPVGSPLSLECTVEGTSNPNLYWYRQAAGRGLQLLFYSVGIGQISSEVPQNLSASRPQDRQFILSSKKLLLSDSGFYLCAWSQDRNTEAFFGQGTRLTVV.

This clone was detected once. The V gene is TRBV2, the J gene TRBJ2-5, with D tentatively TRBD1 (6 bases). The CDR3 has 13 residues. The germline V and J ends were trimmed by 2 bases and 5 bases, with 9 bases remaining between them. CDR1 is SNHLY, CDR2 FYNNEI, per germline. The CDR3 nucleotides are TGTGCCAGCAGTGAAACAGGGTTCGAGACCCAGTACTTC. Translation: CASSETGFETQYF.

V is TRBV5-8 and J is TRBJ1-5; 7 nucleotides agree with TRBD1. CDR1 SGHTS and CDR2 YDEGEE come from the germline V gene. J gave up 3 bases and V 4 bases, and 7 bases lay outside the gene matches. The length of the CDR3 is 15 residues. CDR3 protein: CASSRSGQSNQPQHF. The CDR3 DNA reads TGTGCCAGCAGCCGGTCGGGACAGTCCAATCAGCCCCAGCATTTT. Complete variable domain (other parts from reference TRBV5-8 and TRBJ1-5): EAGVTQSPTHLIKTRGQQATLRCSPISGHTSVYWYQQALGLGLQFLLWYDEGEERNRGNFPPRFSGRQFPNYSSELNVNALELEDSALYLCASSRSGQSNQPQHFGDGTRLSIL.

V usage is TRBV7-9 and J usage is TRBJ1-3; the D is unclear. V lost 5 bases and J lost 0, with 8 bases in between. This CDR3 is 14 amino acids long. Germline values: CDR1 SEHNR, CDR2 FQNEAQ (reference sequence). Written as DNA, the CDR3 is TGTGCCAGCAGCAGTAGTAACTCTGGAAACACCATATATTTT. Translating it yields CASSSSNSGNTIYF.

This clone was recorded only once. The chain links TRBV29-1 to TRBJ1-1; TRBD1 aligns across 7 bases. The CDR3 is 13 residues long. After removal of 0 bases from V and 7 bases from J, the junction contained 5 bases not matched to a gene. The germline CDR1 and CDR2 sequences are SQVTM and ANQGSEA. The CDR3 reads CSVEESSGGEAFF. CDR3 bases: TGCAGCGTTGAAGAAAGTTCAGGGGGTGAAGCTTTCTTT.